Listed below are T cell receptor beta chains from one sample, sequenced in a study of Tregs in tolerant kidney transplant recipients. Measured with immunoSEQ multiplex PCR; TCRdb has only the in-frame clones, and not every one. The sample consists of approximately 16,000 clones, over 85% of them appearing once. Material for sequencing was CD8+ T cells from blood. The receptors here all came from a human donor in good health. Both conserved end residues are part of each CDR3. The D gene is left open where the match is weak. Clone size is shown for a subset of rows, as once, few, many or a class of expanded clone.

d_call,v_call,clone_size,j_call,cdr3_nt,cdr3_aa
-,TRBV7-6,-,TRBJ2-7,TGTGCCAGCAGCTTAGTTGTGGGGAGTGATCTACAGTACTTC,CASSLVVGSDLQYF
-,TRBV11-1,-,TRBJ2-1,TGTGCCAGCAGCTTAGGTAGAAATGAGCAGTTCTTC,CASSLGRNEQFF
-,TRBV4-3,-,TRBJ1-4,TGCGCCAGCAGCCAGGCAGACTCAACTAATGAAAAACTGTTTTTT,CASSQADSTNEKLFF
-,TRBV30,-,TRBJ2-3,TGTGCCTGGAGTGGAGGGCGGGGAATCACAGATACGCAGTATTTT,CAWSGGRGITDTQYF
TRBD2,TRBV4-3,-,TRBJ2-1,TGCGCCAGCAGCCAAGACTGGGGGCGGCTAGCGGGGGGGAATGAGCAGTTCTTC,CASSQDWGRLAGGNEQFF
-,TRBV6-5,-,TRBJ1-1,TGTGCCAGCAGTTACGAAGGGCGCCCCTTT,CASSYEGRPF
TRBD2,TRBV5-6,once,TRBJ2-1,TGTGCCAGCAGCTTCGCGGGGGGCGTATACAATGAGCAGTTCTTC,CASSFAGGVYNEQFF
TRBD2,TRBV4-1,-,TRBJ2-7,TGCGCCAGCAGCCAAGTAGGCGGGAGCGACGAGCAGTACTTC,CASSQVGGSDEQYF
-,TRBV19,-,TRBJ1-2,TGTGCCAGTAGTATTGGAACAGGGTCGCGGGGCTACACCTTC,CASSIGTGSRGYTF
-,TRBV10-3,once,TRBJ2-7,TGTGCCATCAGTAAGAGTACGCCGAGGCGCGACGAGCAGTACTTC,CAISKSTPRRDEQYF
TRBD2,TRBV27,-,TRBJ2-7,TGTGCCAGCAGTTTGGGGGGACTAGGCGAGCAGTACTTC,CASSLGGLGEQYF
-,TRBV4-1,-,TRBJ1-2,TGCGCCAGCAGCCAAGATTCCCAAGAGGCTAAAGGCTACACCTTC,CASSQDSQEAKGYTF
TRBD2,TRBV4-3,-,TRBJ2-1,TGCGCCAGCAGCCAAGTGGTAGCGGGAGGGATGCATGAGCAGTTCTTC,CASSQVVAGGMHEQFF
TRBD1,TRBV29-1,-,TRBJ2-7,TGCAGCGTTACGGACAGGGAGAGAGGTTACGAGCAGTACTTC,CSVTDRERGYEQYF
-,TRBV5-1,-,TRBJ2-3,TGCGCCAGCAGCCTCGGGACGGACACAGATACGCAGTATTTT,CASSLGTDTDTQYF
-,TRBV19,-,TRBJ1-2,TGTGCCAGTAGTATAGATCAAGGGACAACTTATTATGGCTACACCTTC,CASSIDQGTTYYGYTF
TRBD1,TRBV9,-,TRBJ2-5,TGTGCCAGCAGCGCCCACAGGGGGCGAGAGACCCAGTACTTC,CASSAHRGRETQYF
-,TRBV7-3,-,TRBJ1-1,TGTGCCAGCAGCCCGGACAGCAAAGACACTGAAGCTTTCTTT,CASSPDSKDTEAFF
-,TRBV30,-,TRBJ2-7,TGTGCCTGGAGTGTACTAGCAGGGGAGCAGTACTTC,CAWSVLAGEQYF
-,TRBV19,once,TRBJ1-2,TGTGCCAGTAGTATAGTAGCCGGGTACTATGGCTACACCTTC,CASSIVAGYYGYTF
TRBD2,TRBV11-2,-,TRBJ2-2,TGTGCCAGCAGCTTGGGTCGGACTAGCGCGAACACCGGGGAGCTGTTTTTT,CASSLGRTSANTGELFF
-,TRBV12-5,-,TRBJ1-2,TGTGCTAGTGGTCTAGGGTCCAGTAGAGGCTACACCTTC,CASGLGSSRGYTF
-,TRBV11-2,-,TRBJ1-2,TGTGCCAGCAGCTTAGATGCCGTAACGCGAGCCTTCTATGGCTACACCTTC,CASSLDAVTRAFYGYTF
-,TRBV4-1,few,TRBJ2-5,TGCGCCAGCAGCCCCTTTTCCCGGGGCCAAGAGACCCAGTACTTC,CASSPFSRGQETQYF
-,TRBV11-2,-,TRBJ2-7,TGTGCCAGCAGCTTAGGGTTTGTGGGAAGCTACGAGCAGTACTTC,CASSLGFVGSYEQYF
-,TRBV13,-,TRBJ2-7,TGTGCCAGCAGCTTAGCTGGCGAGCAGTACTTC,CASSLAGEQYF
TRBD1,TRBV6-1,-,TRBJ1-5,TGTGCCAGCAGCGGGACAGGGTATCAGCCCCAGCATTTT,CASSGTGYQPQHF
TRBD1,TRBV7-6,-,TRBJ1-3,TGTGCCAGCAGCTTTTTCCGTCGAGGACAGGCGGCTGGAAACACCATATATTTT,CASSFFRRGQAAGNTIYF
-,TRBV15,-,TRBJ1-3,TGTGCCACCAGCCAGGGGTCTGGAAACACCATATATTTT,CATSQGSGNTIYF
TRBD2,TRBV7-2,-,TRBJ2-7,TGTGCCAGCAGCTATGGGACTAGCGGGAGAGCCTTCTACGAGCAGTACTTC,CASSYGTSGRAFYEQYF
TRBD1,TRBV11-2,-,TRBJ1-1,TGTGCCAGCAGCTTCTTCAGGGGGCGTTCTGGCACTGAAGCTTTCTTT,CASSFFRGRSGTEAFF
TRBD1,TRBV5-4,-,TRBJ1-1,TGTGCCAGCAGCCTGGGACAGGGTAGCGCTTTCTTT,CASSLGQGSAFF
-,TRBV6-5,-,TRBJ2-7,TGTGCCAGCAGTTACGGCCGAGAATCCTACGAGCAGTACTTC,CASSYGRESYEQYF
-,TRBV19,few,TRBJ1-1,TGTGCCAGTAGTTCCCCAGGGTACACTGAAGCTTTCTTT,CASSSPGYTEAFF
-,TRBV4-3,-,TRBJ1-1,TGCGCCAGCAGCCAAGATGGGGCGGGGAACACTGAAGCTTTCTTT,CASSQDGAGNTEAFF
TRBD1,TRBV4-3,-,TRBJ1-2,TGCGCCAGCAGCCAAGACCGAGGGGGCACAAAGGATGGCTACACCTTC,CASSQDRGGTKDGYTF
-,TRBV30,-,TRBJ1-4,TGTGCCTGGAGTGTACTAAGGGGCGAAGGTGAAAAACTGTTTTTT,CAWSVLRGEGEKLFF
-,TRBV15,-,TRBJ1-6,TGTGCCACCAGCAGAGATCGGGGGTCCGAGGAAAGAAATTCACCCCTCCACTTT,CATSRDRGSEERNSPLHF
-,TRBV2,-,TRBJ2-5,TGTGCCAGCAGTGAAGCCACGGAGCGAACAGAGACCCAGTACTTC,CASSEATERTETQYF
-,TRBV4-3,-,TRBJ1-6,TGCGCCAGCAGCCAAGCAACGCATTCACCCCTCCACTTT,CASSQATHSPLHF
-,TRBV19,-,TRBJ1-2,TGTGCCAGTAGTATAGGCGCGGCCGGACCTGGCTACACCTTC,CASSIGAAGPGYTF
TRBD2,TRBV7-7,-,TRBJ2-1,TGTGCCAGCAGCCCCGGTCCCAGCGGGGGTTACAATGAGCAGTTCTTC,CASSPGPSGGYNEQFF
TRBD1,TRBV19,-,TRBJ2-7,TGTGCCAGTAGTATAGGTTCGACAGGGGTATACGAGCAGTACTTC,CASSIGSTGVYEQYF
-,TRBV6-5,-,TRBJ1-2,TGTGCCAGCGGGACTTTGGAAGGCTACACCTTC,CASGTLEGYTF
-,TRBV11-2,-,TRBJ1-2,TGTGCCAGCAGCTTCACAAGGGGCTATGGCTACACCTTC,CASSFTRGYGYTF
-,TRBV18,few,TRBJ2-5,TGTGCCAGCTCACCCAGCCGGGGCCAAGCAGAGACCCAGTACTTC,CASSPSRGQAETQYF
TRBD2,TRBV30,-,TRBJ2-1,TGTGCCTGGGGGGGGACTAGCGGGAGCTACAATGAGCAGTTCTTC,CAWGGTSGSYNEQFF
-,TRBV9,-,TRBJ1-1,TGTGCCAGCAGCGTGGGACCGAACACTGAAGCTTTCTTT,CASSVGPNTEAFF
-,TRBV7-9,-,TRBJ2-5,TGTGCCAGCTCCTCGCTCTTAGAAGAGACCCAGTACTTC,CASSSLLEETQYF
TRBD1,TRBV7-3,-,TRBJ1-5,TGTGCCAGCAGCTCCCTCCACAGGGGGCATAGTCAGCCCCAGCATTTT,CASSSLHRGHSQPQHF